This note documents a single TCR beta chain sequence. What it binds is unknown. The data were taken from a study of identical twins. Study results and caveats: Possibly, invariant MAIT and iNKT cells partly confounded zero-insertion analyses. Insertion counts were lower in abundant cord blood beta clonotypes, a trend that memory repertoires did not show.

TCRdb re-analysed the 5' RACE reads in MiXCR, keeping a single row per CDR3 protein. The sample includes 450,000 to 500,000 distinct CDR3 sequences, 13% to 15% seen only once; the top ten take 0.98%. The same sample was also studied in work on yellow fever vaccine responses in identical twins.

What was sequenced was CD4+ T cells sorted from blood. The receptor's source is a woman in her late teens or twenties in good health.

CDR3 in amino acids: CSVAWDPNYNEQFF. CDR3 nucleotides: TGCAGCGTTGCTTGGGACCCAAACTACAATGAGCAGTTCTTC. V is TRBV29-1 and J is TRBJ2-1, with D perhaps matching TRBD1 or TRBD2 (5 bases each). The CDR3 has 14 amino acids. Per the germline V gene, CDR1 is SQVTM and CDR2 is ANQGSEA. Deletions cut 4 bases from V and 3 bases from J, with 13 bases between.